Following are 17 T cell receptor beta chains from one sample sequenced in a study of blood T cells in healthy people across ages. Then a second PCR, running roughly 7 to 11 cycles, was carried out with a sample-barcoded 5' primer and a J-beta primer mix. One entry per CDR3 protein, called by TCRdb with MiXCR from the 5' RACE reads. The sample has about 1.5 million distinct CDR3 sequences, approximately 43% seen once. The material sequenced was blood. The receptors derive from a young woman in good health.

This rearrangement joins TRBV12-3 or TRBV12-4 to TRBJ1-5; 7 nucleotides match TRBD1. V dropped 5 bases and J dropped 9; count of bases not matched to a gene: 10. The CDR3 extends over 14 amino acids. CDR3 DNA: TGTGCCAGCAGTGATGACAGGGCCTCAGGGCCCCAGCATTTT. Its translation is CASSDDRASGPQHF.

In this sample, this clonotype turned up many times. The genes are TRBV29-1 and TRBJ2-1, with TRBD2 identical over 11 bases. The J segment lost 4 bases and the V segment lost 6 bases, leaving 5 bases of the junction unmatched. Germline assignment: CDR1 SQVTM and CDR2 ANQGSEA. The length of the CDR3 is 14 residues. CDR3: CSVGTSGPYNEQFF. Here the CDR3 DNA reads TGCAGCGTGGGGACTAGCGGACCTTACAATGAGCAGTTCTTC.

This chain links TRBV7-2 with TRBJ2-5; 10 nucleotides agree with TRBD2. Germline V gene lookup returns CDR1 SGHTA and CDR2 FQGNSA. Unmatched junction bases numbered 15, after V lost 1 base and J lost 7 bases. The CDR3 spans 18 residues. This chain's CDR3 is CASSLVPSGRALYVTQYF. CDR3 sequence (DNA): TGTGCCAGCAGCTTAGTACCGAGCGGGAGGGCCCTCTATGTGACCCAGTACTTC.

This clonotype has a handful of counts. The CDR3 loop is CASSLRGDRAQPQHF. DNA of the CDR3: TGTGCCAGCAGTTTAAGGGGTGACAGGGCCCAGCCCCAGCATTTT. The chain links TRBV27 to TRBJ1-5, with 7 bases lining up with TRBD1. Germline assignment: CDR1 MNHEY and CDR2 SMNVEV (reference sequence). V trimming: 2 bases; J trimming: 7 bases; junction bases outside the gene matches: 8. This CDR3 is 15 amino acids long.

The chain recombines TRBV7-2 with TRBJ2-3; either TRBD1 or TRBD2 may supply D (5 bases each). V lost 5 bases, J lost 5 bases, and 17 bases lay in between. Per the germline V gene, CDR1 is SGHTA and CDR2 is FQGNSA. This CDR3 region has 15 residues. CDR3: CASSPYRTFKDTQYF. The CDR3 DNA follows: TGTGCCAGCAGCCCTTACAGGACTTTTAAAGATACGCAGTATTTT.

The chain employs TRBV20-1 and TRBJ1-1; D remains unclear. Trimming took 0 bases from V and 0 from J, leaving 11 bases between them. The V gene's germline CDR1 is DFQATT and CDR2 SNEGSKA (reference sequence). The CDR3 loop spans 15 amino acids. CDR3 coding DNA: TGCAGTGCTAGAGACCCGAGGGAGATGAACACTGAAGCTTTCTTT. This translates into CSARDPREMNTEAFF.

The chain uses TRBV6-5 and TRBJ2-5; perhaps D is TRBD1 or TRBD2 (5 bases each). The V end was cut by 2 bases, the J end by 5 bases, with 15 bases between. This CDR3 spans 15 amino acids. Per germline, CDR1 MNHEY and CDR2 SVGAGI. CDR3 bases: TGTGCCAGCAGTTACGACGGGACCAAGGGGGAGACCCAGTACTTC. Translation: CASSYDGTKGETQYF.

The chain employs TRBV27 and TRBJ2-4, with 15 bases aligning to TRBD2. Gene TRBJ2-5 matches the end of the DNA better, so the J call may be wrong. The CDR3 has 15 amino acids. CDR1 MNHEY and CDR2 SMNVEV come from the germline V gene (reference sequence). The CDR3 region is CASSTGLAGGETQYF. CDR3 bases: TGTGCCAGCAGTACGGGACTAGCGGGGGGAGAGACCCAGTACTTC.

This chain joins TRBV7-8 and TRBJ2-7; 8 bases agree with TRBD1. Germline V gene lookup returns CDR1 SGHVS and CDR2 FQNEAQ. The CDR3 consists of 15 residues. V was pared by 1 base and J by 6 bases, with 8 bases of the junction left unmatched. Here the CDR3 reads CASSLVRDRPCEQYF. In nucleotides, the CDR3 is TGTGCCAGCAGCTTAGTACGGGACAGGCCCTGCGAGCAGTACTTC.

The chain joins TRBV4-2 to TRBJ2-1, with D perhaps matching TRBD1 (5 bases). This CDR3 comprises 16 residues. The V gene's germline CDR1 is LGHNA and CDR2 YNFKEQ. V lost 0 bases, J lost 5 bases, and 14 bases lay in between. This CDR3 is CASSQEEGQGDNEQFF. CDR3 bases: TGTGCCAGCAGCCAAGAGGAAGGTCAAGGGGACAATGAGCAGTTCTTC.

The chain couples TRBV21-1 to TRBJ2-7; the table gives TRBD1 as D, unverified against the DNA. The DNA end is a closer match to TRBJ2-5, so the J assignment may be wrong. TRBV21-1 is shown as a pseudogene. The CDR3 length is 15 residues. DNA of the CDR3: TGTGCCAGCAGCAAGACGGGGGGGAGTCGAGAGACCCAGTACTTC. This codes for CASSKTGGSRETQYF.

The genes are TRBV7-9 and TRBJ1-5; D not certain. Germline V gives CDR1 SEHNR, CDR2 FQNEAQ (reference sequence). The CDR3 totals 12 residues. V was pared by 5 bases and J by 6 bases, with 8 bases between. The CDR3: CASSVGSQPQHF. For the CDR3, the DNA is TGTGCCAGCAGCGTCGGAAGTCAGCCCCAGCATTTT. Full variable domain (remainder filled in from reference TRBV7-9 and TRBJ1-5): DTGVSQNPRHKITKRGQNVTFRCDPISEHNRLYWYRQTLGQGPEFLTYFQNEAQLEKSRLLSDRFSAERPKGSFSTLEIQRTEQGDSAMYLCASSVGSQPQHFGDGTRLSIL.

The rearrangement links TRBV5-1 to TRBJ2-7; 7 bases line up with TRBD1. Germline CDR1 SGHRS, CDR2 YFSETQ. This CDR3 is built from 14 residues. After removal of 4 bases from V and 2 bases from J, the junction contained 6 bases not matched to a gene. The CDR3 DNA follows: TGCGCCAGCAGCGGCGCGACAGGGACCTACGAGCAGTACTTC. Translated: CASSGATGTYEQYF.

The table lists this clonotype with a few counts. The chain combines TRBV5-1 with TRBJ1-2; D is undetermined. V gave up 2 bases and J gave up 7 bases, with 18 bases separating them. CDR1 and CDR2 from the germline V gene are SGHRS and YFSETQ. The CDR3 is 15 residues long. In nucleotides, the CDR3 is TGCGCCAGCAGCTTTCTTGGCGAATATGCAAGTGGCTACACCTTC. Translating it yields CASSFLGEYASGYTF.

The rearrangement joins TRBV6-1 to TRBJ1-2, with a possible D match to TRBD1 (5 bases). CDR3 size: 14 residues. Per the germline V gene, CDR1 is MNHNS and CDR2 is SASEGT. The V end was cut by 7 bases, the J end by 7 bases, with 19 bases between. The CDR3 here is CASTEVGGSAGYTF. CDR3 sequence (DNA): TGTGCCAGCACGGAGGTGGGGGGGTCGGCTGGCTACACCTTC.

This clonotype showed up just a few times. The rearrangement links TRBV7-2 to TRBJ2-1; no clear D. Germline CDR1 and CDR2: SGHTA and FQGNSA. This CDR3 contains 14 residues. Trimming stripped 1 base from V and 2 bases from J, with 6 bases between. The CDR3 reads CASSLDNTYNEQFF. The CDR3 bases are TGTGCCAGCAGCTTAGATAATACCTACAATGAGCAGTTCTTC.

This clonotype was recorded a few times. The chain recombines TRBV7-9 with TRBJ1-2; D may be TRBD1 (5 bases). V was cut by 6 bases and J by 2 bases, with 16 bases left in between. The CDR3 is made up of 15 amino acids. Germline loops: CDR1 SEHNR, CDR2 FQNEAQ (reference sequence). The CDR3: CASRETGLTNYGYTF. The CDR3 DNA is TGTGCCAGCAGGGAAACAGGTTTAACGAACTATGGCTACACCTTC.